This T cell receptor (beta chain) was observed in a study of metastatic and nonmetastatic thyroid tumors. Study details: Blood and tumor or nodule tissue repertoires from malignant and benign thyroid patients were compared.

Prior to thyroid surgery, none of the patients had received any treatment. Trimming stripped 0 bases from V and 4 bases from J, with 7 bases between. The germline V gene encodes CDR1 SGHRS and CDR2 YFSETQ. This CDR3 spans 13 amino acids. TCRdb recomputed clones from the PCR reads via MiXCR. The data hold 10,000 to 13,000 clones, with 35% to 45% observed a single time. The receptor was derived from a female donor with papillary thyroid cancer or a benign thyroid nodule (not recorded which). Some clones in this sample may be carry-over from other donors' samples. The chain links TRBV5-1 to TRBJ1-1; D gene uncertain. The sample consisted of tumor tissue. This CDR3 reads CASSLAGVTEAFF. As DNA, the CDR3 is TGCGCCAGCAGCTTGGCCGGGGTCACTGAAGCTTTCTTT.